A single sample is the source of the 11 T cell receptor beta chains below, sequenced in a study of Graves' ophthalmopathy and Graves' hyperthyroidism. Amplification from RNA transcripts yielded the TCR beta CDR3 regions. The workflow started with a first-round RT-PCR run with HTBI primers and then moved on to a second-round multiplex PCR. TCRdb re-called the multiplex PCR reads with MiXCR, one entry per CDR3 protein. The data show 40,000 to 45,000 distinct CDR3 sequences, over 40% seen once. The specimen was peripheral blood. These receptors were obtained from an adult man with Graves' ophthalmopathy.

This chain connects TRBV6-1 to TRBJ1-2; D gene unclear. Deletions cut 7 bases from V and 2 bases from J, with 11 bases between. The CDR3 is 13 amino acids. Germline V CDR1 and CDR2: MNHNS, SASEGT. The CDR3 DNA sequence: TGTGCCAGCACGTGGAGGGTGAACTATGGCTACACCTTC. Translated, it gives CASTWRVNYGYTF.

This clonotype was seen repeatedly, ten times or more. V usage is TRBV24-1 and J usage is TRBJ2-2; the match to TRBD2 covers 8 bases. V was clipped by 9 bases and J by 5 bases; unmatched bases: 7. The CDR3 length is 14 residues. Germline V lookup: CDR1 KGHDR, CDR2 SFDVKD. The CDR3 coding sequence is TGTGCCACCGGGGCTAGCGGGCGGACCGGGGAGCTGTTTTTT. Protein product: CATGASGRTGELFF.

The chain links TRBV19 to TRBJ1-5, with TRBD1 as a possible D gene (5 bases). In germline, CDR1 is LNHDA, CDR2 SQIVND (reference sequence). This CDR3 is built from 15 residues. With 2 bases removed from V and 9 bases from J, the gap between germline ends came to 17 bases. DNA of the CDR3: TGTGCCAGTAGTATAAGGCGGCAGGGTGAAGGGCCCCAGCATTTT. Its protein is CASSIRRQGEGPQHF.

This clonotype came up many times. This chain connects TRBV7-9 to TRBJ2-5, with D hard to call. CDR1 SEHNR and CDR2 FQNEAQ come from the germline V gene (reference sequence). V lost 5 bases, J lost 4 bases, and 17 bases lay in between. The CDR3 length is 15 residues. The CDR3 protein is CASSPPGPRVETQYF. As DNA, the CDR3 is TGTGCCAGCAGCCCTCCGGGTCCCCGAGTAGAGACCCAGTACTTC.

The genes are TRBV5-4 and TRBJ1-1, with D possibly matching TRBD1 (5 bases). The V end was cut by 1 base, the J end by 0 bases, with 13 bases between. Germline values: CDR1 SGHNT, CDR2 YYREEE (reference sequence). The CDR3 consists of 16 residues. CDR3 nucleotides: TGTGCCAGCAGCTTGACGGGGACTGGAATGAACACTGAAGCTTTCTTT. It encodes CASSLTGTGMNTEAFF.

The chain carries TRBV7-3 and TRBJ2-6; TRBD1 aligns across 9 bases. The J segment lost 0 bases and the V segment lost 10 bases, leaving 13 bases of the junction unmatched. This CDR3 is 18 amino acids long. Germline V lookup: CDR1 SGHTA, CDR2 FQGTGA. The CDR3 DNA reads TGTGCCATCGGGGACAGGGACAAATGGGACTCTGGGGCCAACGTCCTGACTTTC. Translation gives CAIGDRDKWDSGANVLTF.

This chain connects TRBV10-1 to TRBJ2-3; D gene ambiguous. CDR3 length: 13 residues. CDR1 WNHNN and CDR2 SYGVQD come from the germline V gene (reference sequence). The V end lost 5 bases, the J end lost 2 bases, and 8 bases lay between the germline ends. This chain's CDR3 is CASSPHHTDTQYF. DNA of the CDR3: TGCGCCAGCAGTCCTCACCACACAGATACGCAGTATTTT.

This clonotype was found a few times. This sequence may be a read error, since a much larger clone differs from it by one base. The genes are TRBV6-1 and TRBJ1-5; TRBD1 agrees at 10 bases. Germline assignment: CDR1 MNHNS and CDR2 SASEGT. Trimming took 4 bases from V and 2 from J; bases not matched to a gene: 8. The CDR3 sequence is 17 residues long. CDR3 DNA: TGTGCCAGCAGTGGCCGGGACAGGGGAGGGGGCAATCAGCCCCAGCATTTT. This translates into CASSGRDRGGGNQPQHF.

This clonotype showed up many times. CDR3 DNA sequence: TGTGCCAGCAGTCAAGGCGCCGGGGTGGCGGTCAATCAGCCCCAGCATTTT. It encodes CASSQGAGVAVNQPQHF. The chain joins TRBV12-3 or TRBV12-4 to TRBJ1-5; no clear D. V lost 5 bases and J lost 3, with 20 bases in between. The CDR3 loop spans 17 amino acids.

Worth noting for this clonotype: This is likely a read error, given that the CDR3 carries no conserved phenylalanine or tryptophan at its end. This sequence joins TRBV15 and TRBJ1-6; no clear D gene. Germline values: CDR1 LNHNV, CDR2 YYDKDF (reference sequence). The CDR3 is 12 amino acids. This CDR3 reads CATSGANSPLHL. Here the CDR3 DNA reads TGTGCTACCAGCGGCGCAAATTCACCCCTCCACTTA.

Remarks on this clonotype: As the CDR3 is not closed by the conserved phenylalanine or tryptophan, this likely results from a read error. The limits of the CDR3 on the DNA are not certain, so only TCRdb's listed CDR3 is given. The chain carries TRBV20-1 and TRBJ2-5; TRBD2 reflects the table's D call only, with no check against the DNA. The germline V gene has CDR1 DFQATT and CDR2 SNEGSKA (reference sequence). The CDR3 is 13 residues long, ends included. The CDR3 loop is CSARRVLAGALNT.